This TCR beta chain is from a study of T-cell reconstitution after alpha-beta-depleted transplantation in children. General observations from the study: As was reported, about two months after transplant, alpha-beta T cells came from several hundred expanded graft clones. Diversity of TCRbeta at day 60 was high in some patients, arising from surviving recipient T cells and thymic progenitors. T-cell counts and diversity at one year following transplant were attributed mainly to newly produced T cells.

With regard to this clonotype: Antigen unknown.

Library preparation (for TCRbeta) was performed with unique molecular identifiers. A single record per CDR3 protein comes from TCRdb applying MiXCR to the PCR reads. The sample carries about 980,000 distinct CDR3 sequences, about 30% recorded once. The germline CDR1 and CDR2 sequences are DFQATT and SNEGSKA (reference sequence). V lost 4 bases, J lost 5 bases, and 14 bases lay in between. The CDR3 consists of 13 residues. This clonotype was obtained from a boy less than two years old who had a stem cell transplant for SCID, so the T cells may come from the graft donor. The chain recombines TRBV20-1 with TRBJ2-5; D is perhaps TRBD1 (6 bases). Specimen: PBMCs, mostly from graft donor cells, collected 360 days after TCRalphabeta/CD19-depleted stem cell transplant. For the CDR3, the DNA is TGCAGTGCTATCTATGGGGGCGCGGAGACCCAGTACTTC. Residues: CSAIYGGAETQYF.